The 4 T cell receptor beta chains given below trace back to one sample, sequenced in a study of CXCR3-negative and CXCR3-positive naive CD8 T cells. Study findings and constraints: TRB CDR3s were more hydrophobic in CXCR3-positive than in CXCR3-negative naive cells.

The libraries of TRB cDNA were constructed through 5' RACE using UMI labels. Reanalyzing the 5' RACE reads, TCRdb keeps one entry per CDR3 protein, without DNA. The sample data list around 140,000 distinct CDR3 sequences. The antigens these receptors bind are not known. The specimen was naive CXCR3+ CD8+ T cells from blood. Subset defined: CD45RO-CCR7+CD27+CD95- naive CD8+ T cells expressing CXCR3 (TNR3+). The source is a human donor in good health. Some clones in this sample may be carry-over from other donors' samples.

The chain joins TRBV29-1 to TRBJ2-1; absent DNA, TCRdb's TRBD1 call cannot be checked. This CDR3 region has 12 residues. Germline loops: CDR1 SQVTM, CDR2 ANQGSEA. CDR3 amino acids: CSVPGRRNEQFF.

The V gene is TRBV29-1, the J gene TRBJ1-1; without DNA, the TCRdb call of TRBD1 cannot be checked. Germline loops: CDR1 SQVTM, CDR2 ANQGSEA. The CDR3 spans 12 residues. The CDR3 reads CSVRQGNTEAFF. The entire variable domain, with the rest obtained from reference TRBV29-1 and TRBJ1-1, is as follows: SAVISQKPSRDICQRGTSLTIQCQVDSQVTMMFWYRQQPGQSLTLIATANQGSEATYESGFVIDKFPISRPNLTFSTLTVSNMSPEDSSIYLCSVRQGNTEAFFGQGTRLTVV.

The chain carries TRBV10-3 and TRBJ2-2; the TRBD2 assignment by TCRdb is unverifiable without DNA. The CDR3 spans 18 residues. Germline CDR1 ENHRY, CDR2 SYGVKD. The CDR3 here is CAISEFQRETYNTGELFF.

The chain joins TRBV9 to TRBJ2-7; TCRdb gives TRBD2 as the D gene, but with no DNA this cannot be confirmed. CDR1 is SGDLS, CDR2 YYNGEE, per germline. The CDR3 has 12 amino acids. The CDR3 here is CASGTRPHEQYF.